The 18 T cell receptor beta chains reported below all come from one sample, sequenced in a study of T-cell reconstitution after alpha-beta-depleted transplantation in children. Unique molecular identifiers were incorporated when the TCRbeta library was constructed. One entry per CDR3 protein, called by TCRdb with MiXCR from the PCR reads. The top ten hold 5.5% of the sample, which has over 150,000 distinct CDR3 sequences, approximately 6.9% seen once. The specimen was PBMCs, collected before TCRalphabeta/CD19-depleted stem cell transplant. The receptor set was obtained from a boy between 2 and 10 years old with acute lymphoblastic leukemia, due to receive a stem cell transplant.

This clonotype was found many times. The chain is built from TRBV30 and TRBJ2-1; a weak D match, TRBD2 (6 bases). V gave up 4 bases and J gave up 1 base, with 11 bases separating them. Per germline, CDR1 GTSNPN and CDR2 SVGIG (reference sequence). The CDR3 spans 14 residues. The CDR3 reads CAWIQSGSYNEQFF. For the CDR3, the DNA is TGTGCCTGGATACAGAGCGGGTCCTACAATGAGCAGTTCTTC.

This clonotype was found many times. This chain uses TRBV29-1 with TRBJ2-7; the match to TRBD1 covers 9 bases. The CDR3 spans 11 residues. Germline V gene sequence: CDR1 SQVTM, CDR2 ANQGSEA. Germline trimming cut 4 bases from V and 9 bases from J; bases unmatched to any gene: 4. This CDR3 is CSVVQGARQYF. Here the CDR3 DNA reads TGCAGCGTTGTACAGGGGGCCCGGCAGTACTTC.

This clonotype was seen many times. The chain has TRBV6-2 or TRBV6-3 and TRBJ2-1; possibly TRBD1 or TRBD2 for D (5 bases each). V shed 2 bases and J shed 6 bases, with 17 bases lying between them. Germline lookup yields CDR1 MNHEY and CDR2 SVGEGT. The CDR3 is made up of 16 amino acids. For the CDR3, the DNA is TGTGCCAGCAGTTACCCGGGACCCATCCTCTCCAATGAGCAGTTCTTC. Protein: CASSYPGPILSNEQFF.

This clonotype was seen more than once but under ten times. The chain combines TRBV6-1 with TRBJ1-5; a possible D gene is TRBD1 (5 bases). Trimming pared 8 bases from V and 6 bases from J, leaving 17 bases between. CDR1 MNHNS and CDR2 SASEGT come from the germline V gene. The length of the CDR3 is 14 residues. The CDR3 is CASAPRVRIQPQHF. CDR3 sequence (DNA): TGTGCCAGCGCTCCCAGGGTTAGAATTCAGCCCCAGCATTTT.

This clonotype was recorded many times. The chain joins TRBV5-1 to TRBJ2-5, with 11 positions matching TRBD2. V lost 4 bases and J lost 2; bases outside the gene matches: 10. Per the germline V gene, CDR1 is SGHRS and CDR2 is YFSETQ. This CDR3 spans 17 amino acids. CDR3 sequence reads: CASSGGGLAVHQETQYF. The CDR3 bases are TGCGCCAGCAGCGGGGGGGGACTAGCGGTGCATCAAGAGACCCAGTACTTC.

This clonotype appeared many times. The rearrangement uses TRBV28 and TRBJ1-5; 7 nucleotides agree with TRBD1. The CDR3 contains 16 residues. Germline V lookup: CDR1 MDHEN, CDR2 SYDVKM. The ends lost 7 bases at V and 0 bases at J; junction bases unmatched: 9. CDR3 loop: CASTLDRTYSNQPQHF. In DNA form, the CDR3 reads TGTGCCAGCACCCTGGACAGGACATATAGCAATCAGCCCCAGCATTTT.

This clonotype was detected many times. The chain uses TRBV20-1 and TRBJ1-2; weak D call: TRBD1 (6 bases). Trimming cost V 6 bases and J 6 bases, with 14 bases left between them. CDR1 DFQATT and CDR2 SNEGSKA come from the germline V gene (reference sequence). This CDR3 is 12 amino acids long. The CDR3 sequence is CSAHGTWNGYTF. The CDR3 DNA reads TGCAGTGCCCACGGGACATGGAATGGCTACACCTTC.

This clonotype has only one observation. The chain recombines TRBV6-1 with TRBJ1-1, with D perhaps TRBD1 (6 bases). CDR3 size: 16 residues. The V end lost 4 bases, the J end lost 2 bases, and 17 bases lay between the germline ends. Germline-derived CDR1 and CDR2 are MNHNS and SASEGT. This CDR3 reads CASSARTGRSNTEAFF. CDR3 DNA sequence: TGTGCCAGCAGTGCTCGTACAGGGCGATCCAACACTGAAGCTTTCTTT.

This rearrangement joins TRBV7-2 to TRBJ1-4, with D hard to call. The ends were cut back, 1 base at V and 8 bases at J, with 17 bases in the middle. Germline CDR1 and CDR2: SGHTA and FQGNSA. This CDR3 comprises 16 residues. The CDR3, as DNA: TGTGCCAGCAGCTTAGGTAAACCCACAAGGGAGGAAAAACTGTTTTTT. This translates into CASSLGKPTREEKLFF.

This clonotype was recorded a few times. The V and J genes are TRBV30 and TRBJ2-1; 8 nucleotides line up with TRBD1. Per germline, CDR1 GTSNPN and CDR2 SVGIG (reference sequence). The CDR3 length is 13 residues. V was pared by 4 bases and J by 8 bases, with 7 bases of the junction left unmatched. The CDR3 region is CAWNRGSIDEQFF. Here the CDR3 DNA reads TGTGCCTGGAACAGGGGGTCTATCGATGAGCAGTTCTTC.

This clonotype was picked up many times. This rearrangement joins TRBV7-2 to TRBJ1-5, with D perhaps TRBD1 (5 bases). V was cut by 5 bases and J by 6 bases, with 11 bases left in between. Germline CDR1 SGHTA, CDR2 FQGNSA. CDR3 length equals 13 residues. The CDR3 DNA reads as TGTGCCAGCAGCGCAGGCGGGGGTCAGCCCCAGCATTTT. This translates into CASSAGGGQPQHF.

This clonotype was counted at least ten times. CDR3 loop: CSASFLVGSWGQPQHF. CDR3 sequence (DNA): TGCAGTGCTAGTTTCCTAGTGGGGAGCTGGGGCCAGCCCCAGCATTTT. The rearrangement links TRBV20-1 to TRBJ1-5; tentatively, D is TRBD1 (5 bases). Germline assignment: CDR1 DFQATT and CDR2 SNEGSKA (reference sequence). The CDR3 sequence is 16 residues long. V shed 3 bases and J shed 7 bases, with 22 bases lying between them.

This clonotype was found many times. CDR3 sequence: CASSEEEAFF. The CDR3 DNA sequence: TGTGCCAGCAGTGAGGAAGAAGCTTTCTTT. The chain employs TRBV2 and TRBJ1-1; D gene uncertain. Germline V gene data show CDR1 as SNHLY and CDR2 as FYNNEI. CDR3 length equals 10 residues. V gave up 3 bases and J gave up 8 bases, with 4 bases separating them. The variable domain in full, completed from reference TRBV2 and TRBJ1-1, reads EPEVTQTPSHQVTQMGQEVILRCVPISNHLYFYWYRQILGQKVEFLVSFYNNEISEKSEIFDDQFSVERPDGSNFTLKIRSTKLEDSAMYFCASSEEEAFFGQGTRLTVV.

This clonotype was counted ten times or more. The chain has TRBV7-8 and TRBJ2-1; 11 bases are a match to TRBD2. This CDR3 region has 15 residues. The V and J ends lost 4 bases and 5 bases, in that order; junction bases with no gene match: 4. Germline CDR1 and CDR2: SGHVS and FQNEAQ. The CDR3 coding sequence is TGTGCCAGCAGCTCTATAGCGGGGGGGCACAATGAGCAGTTCTTC. Encoded protein: CASSSIAGGHNEQFF.

This clonotype appeared many times. V is TRBV14 and J is TRBJ1-2, with TRBD1 matching 8 bases. J gave up 4 bases and V 0 bases, and 7 bases lay outside the gene matches. This CDR3 comprises 16 residues. Germline CDR1 and CDR2: SGHDN and FVKESK. CDR3 DNA sequence: TGTGCCAGCAGCCAAGATCACAGGGGGTACTTCTATGGCTACACCTTC. Its translation: CASSQDHRGYFYGYTF. Supplemented by reference TRBV14 and TRBJ1-2, the full variable domain reads EAGVTQFPSHSVIEKGQTVTLRCDPISGHDNLYWYRRVMGKEIKFLLHFVKESKQDESGMPNNRFLAERTGGTYSTLKVQPAELEDSGVYFCASSQDHRGYFYGYTFGSGTRLTVV.

At least ten counts were recorded for this clonotype. This chain joins TRBV7-9 and TRBJ2-7; D call uncertain. The germline V gene encodes CDR1 SEHNR and CDR2 FQNEAQ (reference sequence). Trimming shortened V by 6 bases and J by 2 bases, and 14 bases separated the two germline ends. This CDR3 is 14 amino acids long. The CDR3 reads CASSPTGSPYEQYF. In DNA, the CDR3 is TGTGCCAGCAGTCCTACCGGGTCTCCCTACGAGCAGTACTTC.

This clonotype was detected many times. The chain has TRBV7-9 and TRBJ2-1; D gene unclear. The CDR3 is 17 amino acids. V lost 1 base to trimming and J lost 1 base, with 14 bases between them. The germline V gene has CDR1 SEHNR and CDR2 FQNEAQ (reference sequence). CDR3 sequence: CASSLDPRLRSYNEQFF. The DNA of the CDR3 is TGTGCCAGCAGCTTAGATCCGCGACTCCGGTCCTACAATGAGCAGTTCTTC. The full variable domain, its missing parts supplied by reference TRBV7-9 and TRBJ2-1, is DTGVSQNPRHKITKRGQNVTFRCDPISEHNRLYWYRQTLGQGPEFLTYFQNEAQLEKSRLLSDRFSAERPKGSFSTLEIQRTEQGDSAMYLCASSLDPRLRSYNEQFFGPGTRLTVL.

This clonotype was counted many times. The chain combines TRBV6-2 or TRBV6-3 with TRBJ2-2; D remains ambiguous. Germline V gene lookup returns CDR1 MNHEY and CDR2 SVGEGT. The V end was cut by 3 bases, the J end by 5 bases, with 7 bases between. The CDR3 sequence is 13 residues long. The CDR3 region is CASSYLVTGELFF. The CDR3 region has the DNA TGTGCCAGCAGTTATCTAGTTACCGGGGAGCTGTTTTTT.